This T cell receptor beta chain was captured in a study of T cell repertoires in cytomegalovirus infection. Study in general: In the study, CMV epitopes included recently identified HLA-C-restricted and well-studied HLA-B-restricted ones. Signatures in public TCR beta sequences pointed to both CMV infection and matching HLA type.

TCRdb processed the reads anew with MiXCR; each CDR3 protein has one entry. The sample shows hundreds of thousands of distinct CDR3 sequences, under 55% of them seen only once. This CDR3 comprises 14 residues. Trimming removed 5 bases from V and 0 bases from J, with 9 bases in between. Germline V gene sequence: CDR1 MNHNS, CDR2 SASEGT. A word on this clonotype: Antigen specificity is unknown.

Overall study results and limits: Cumulative frequency (of public TCR beta family members) identified carriers of CMV plus the relevant HLA. The response measured ex vivo was dominated by TCR beta clonotypes (HLA-C-restricted and CMV-specific).

This sequence originates from a human donor in good health (CMV status not recorded). Some clones in this sample may be carry-over from other donors' samples. The chain uses TRBV6-1 and TRBJ2-3, with D tentatively TRBD1 (6 bases). The material was cultured PBMCs, obtained from culture after CMV antigen stimulation. The CDR3 sequence is CASSQDRSTDTQYF. Here the CDR3 DNA reads TGTGCCAGCAGTCAAGACAGGAGCACAGATACGCAGTATTTT.